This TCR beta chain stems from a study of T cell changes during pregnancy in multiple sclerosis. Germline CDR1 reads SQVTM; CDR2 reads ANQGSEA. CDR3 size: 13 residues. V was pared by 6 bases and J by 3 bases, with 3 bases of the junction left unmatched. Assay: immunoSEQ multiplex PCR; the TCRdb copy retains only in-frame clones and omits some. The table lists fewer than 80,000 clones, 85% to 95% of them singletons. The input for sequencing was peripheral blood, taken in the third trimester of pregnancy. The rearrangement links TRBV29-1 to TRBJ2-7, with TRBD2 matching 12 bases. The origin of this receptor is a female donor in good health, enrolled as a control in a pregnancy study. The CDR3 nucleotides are TGCAGCGTCGCTAGCGGGAGGGGCTACGAGCAGTACTTC. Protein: CSVASGRGYEQYF.